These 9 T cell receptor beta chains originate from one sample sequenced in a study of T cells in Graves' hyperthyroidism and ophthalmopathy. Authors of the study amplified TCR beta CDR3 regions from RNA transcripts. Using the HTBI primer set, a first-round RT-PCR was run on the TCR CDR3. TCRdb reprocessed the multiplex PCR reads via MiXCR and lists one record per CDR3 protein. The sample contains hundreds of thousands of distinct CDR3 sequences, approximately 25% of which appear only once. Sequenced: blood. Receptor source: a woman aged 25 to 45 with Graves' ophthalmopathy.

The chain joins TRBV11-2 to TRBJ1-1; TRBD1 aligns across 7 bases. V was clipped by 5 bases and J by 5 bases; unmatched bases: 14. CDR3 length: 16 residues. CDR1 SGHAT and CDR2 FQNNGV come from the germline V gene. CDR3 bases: TGTGCCAGCAGCCGGTACCCGGGACAGATGGGGACTGAAGCTTTCTTT. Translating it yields CASSRYPGQMGTEAFF.

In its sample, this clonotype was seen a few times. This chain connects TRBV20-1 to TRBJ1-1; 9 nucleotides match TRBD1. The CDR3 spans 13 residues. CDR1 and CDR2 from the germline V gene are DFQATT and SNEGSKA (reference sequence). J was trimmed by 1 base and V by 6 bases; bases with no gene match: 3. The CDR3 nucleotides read TGCAGTGCCCAGACAGGGGGGAACACTGAAGCTTTCTTT. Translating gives CSAQTGGNTEAFF.

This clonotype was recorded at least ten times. In DNA, the CDR3 is TGTGCCAGCAGTTTCATGGGGGAAGAGACCCAGTACTTC. Its protein product is CASSFMGEETQYF. The chain joins TRBV12-3 or TRBV12-4 to TRBJ2-5, with D perhaps given as TRBD1 or TRBD2 (5 bases each). Trimming took 3 bases from V and 3 from J, leaving 8 bases between them. This CDR3 contains 13 residues.

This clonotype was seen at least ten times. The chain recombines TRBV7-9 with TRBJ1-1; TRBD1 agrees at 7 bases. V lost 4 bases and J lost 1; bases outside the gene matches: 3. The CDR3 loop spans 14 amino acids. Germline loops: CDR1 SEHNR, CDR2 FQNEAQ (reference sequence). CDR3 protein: CASSYDRENTEAFF. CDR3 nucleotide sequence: TGTGCCAGCAGCTACGACAGGGAGAACACTGAAGCTTTCTTT.

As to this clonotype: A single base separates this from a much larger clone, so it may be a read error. CDR3 nucleotide sequence: TGTGCCAGCAGTTGGACAGGGTGGAACACTGAAGCTTTCTTT. Residues: CASSWTGWNTEAFF. The V call is TRBV2, the J call TRBJ1-1; TRBD1 agrees at 8 bases. J was trimmed by 1 base and V by 5 bases; bases with no gene match: 3. The CDR3 totals 14 residues. Germline assignment: CDR1 SNHLY and CDR2 FYNNEI.

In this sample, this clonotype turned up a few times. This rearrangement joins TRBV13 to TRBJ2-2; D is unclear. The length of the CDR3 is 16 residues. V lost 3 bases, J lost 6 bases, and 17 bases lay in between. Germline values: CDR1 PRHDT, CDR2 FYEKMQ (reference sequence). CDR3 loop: CASSFSLSVFAGELFF. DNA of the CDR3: TGTGCCAGCAGCTTTAGTTTGAGTGTGTTCGCCGGGGAGCTGTTTTTT.

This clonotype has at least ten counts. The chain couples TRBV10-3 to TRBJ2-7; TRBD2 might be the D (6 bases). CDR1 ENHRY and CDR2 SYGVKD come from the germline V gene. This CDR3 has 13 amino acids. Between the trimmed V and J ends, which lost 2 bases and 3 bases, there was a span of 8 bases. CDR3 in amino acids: CAISEGGGYEQYF. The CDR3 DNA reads TGTGCCATCAGTGAGGGGGGAGGCTACGAGCAGTACTTC.

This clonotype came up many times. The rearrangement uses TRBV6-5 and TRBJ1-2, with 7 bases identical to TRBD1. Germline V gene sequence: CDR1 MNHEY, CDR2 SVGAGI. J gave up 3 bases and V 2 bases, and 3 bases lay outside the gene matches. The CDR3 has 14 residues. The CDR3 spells CASSYLQGYYGYTF. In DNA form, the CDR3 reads TGTGCCAGCAGTTACCTACAGGGGTACTATGGCTACACCTTC.

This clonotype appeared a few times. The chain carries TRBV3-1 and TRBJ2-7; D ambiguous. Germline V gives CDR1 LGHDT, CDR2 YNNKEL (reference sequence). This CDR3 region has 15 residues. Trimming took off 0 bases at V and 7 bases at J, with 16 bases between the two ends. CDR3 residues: CASSQEPLLGMEQYF. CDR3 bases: TGTGCCAGCAGCCAAGAACCCCTTCTCGGAATGGAGCAGTACTTC.